The rows below give T cell receptor beta chains drawn from one sample of a study of blood T cell repertoires in COVID-19. Generated by immunoSEQ multiplex PCR, the TCRdb table keeps only in-frame clones and is missing some. The sample has roughly 180,000 clones; 76% are singletons. The material sequenced was peripheral blood. The receptors here all came from a woman aged 45 to 65 with active or convalescent COVID-19. CDR3s include the opening cysteine and the closing phenylalanine or tryptophan. Each record gives: clone size, D gene, V gene, J gene, CDR3 protein, CDR3 DNA. The D gene is left open where the match is weak. Size values are once, few and many counts, or a class for expanded clones, and some rows have none.

>.|TRBD2|TRBV7-7|TRBJ2-1
CASSLERTSGSQQFF
TGTGCCAGCAGCTTAGAACGGACTAGCGGGAGTCAGCAGTTCTTC
>.|TRBD1|TRBV7-9|TRBJ2-7
CASSFGGQGAYEQYF
TGTGCCAGCAGCTTCGGGGGACAGGGAGCCTACGAGCAGTACTTC
>.|TRBD2|TRBV29-1|TRBJ2-3
CSVNPGLVRTDTQYF
TGCAGCGTGAACCCGGGACTAGTACGCACAGATACGCAGTATTTT
>.|.|TRBV21-1|TRBJ1-2
CASATGRTF
TGTGCCAGCGCCACGGGCCGGACTTTC
>.|TRBD2|TRBV5-1|TRBJ2-5
CASSSPLTTSGGRQETQYF
TGCGCCAGCAGCTCGCCGTTAACCACTAGCGGGGGGCGACAAGAGACCCAGTACTTC
>.|.|TRBV1|TRBJ2-5
CTSSQVPTSGQETQYF
TGCACCAGCAGCCAAGTACCGACTAGCGGACAAGAGACCCAGTACTTC
>once|.|TRBV5-8|TRBJ1-4
CASSVGLITNEKLFF
TGTGCCAGCAGCGTCGGACTTATCACTAATGAAAAACTGTTTTTT
>few|.|TRBV6-5|TRBJ2-5
CASSSGQETQYF
TGTGCCAGCAGTAGCGGTCAAGAGACCCAGTACTTC
>.|.|TRBV19|TRBJ1-2
CASSLRGEGNYGYTF
TGTGCCAGTAGTCTCAGGGGAGAGGGGAACTATGGCTACACCTTC
>.|TRBD1|TRBV10-3|TRBJ1-6
CAIRRQGARDSPLHF
TGTGCCATCAGGAGACAGGGGGCGCGTGATTCACCCCTCCACTTT
>few|TRBD2|TRBV6-2/TRBV6-3|TRBJ2-1
CASSRASGGANEQFF
TGTGCCAGCAGTCGAGCTAGCGGGGGGGCCAATGAGCAGTTCTTC
>.|TRBD1|TRBV19|TRBJ2-2
CASTVTGGTGELFF
TGTGCCAGTACCGTCACAGGGGGTACCGGGGAGCTGTTTTTT
>.|TRBD1|TRBV10-3|TRBJ1-6
CAISDKQGSSPLHF
TGTGCCATCAGTGATAAACAGGGGAGTTCACCCCTCCACTTT
>.|TRBD1|TRBV28|TRBJ2-5
CASRPTGTGGQETQYF
TGTGCCAGCAGACCAACTGGGACAGGGGGCCAAGAGACCCAGTACTTC
>.|.|TRBV27|TRBJ1-2
CASSFSGTGYGYTF
TGTGCCAGCAGTTTCTCCGGGACTGGGTATGGCTACACCTTC
>.|.|TRBV11-1|TRBJ2-1
CASSRLADRIHEQFF
TGTGCCAGCAGCCGACTAGCAGACAGGATCCATGAGCAGTTCTTC
>.|.|TRBV11-2|TRBJ1-6
CASSLASGSPLHF
TGTGCCAGCAGCTTAGCAAGCGGTTCACCCCTCCACTTT
>.|.|TRBV4-1|TRBJ1-1
CASSQDDPGGPEAFF
TGCGCCAGCAGCCAAGACGACCCCGGGGGGCCTGAAGCTTTCTTT
>.|.|TRBV6-5|TRBJ1-1
CASRLGPGDTEAFF
TGTGCCAGCAGGCTGGGTCCCGGGGACACTGAAGCTTTCTTT
>.|TRBD2|TRBV12-5|TRBJ2-3
CASGASGGPTQYF
TGTGCTAGTGGCGCCTCGGGGGGACCTACGCAGTATTTT
>once|TRBD1|TRBV6-6|TRBJ2-7
CASRDQGTGGSYEQYF
TGTGCCAGCAGGGATCAAGGGACAGGGGGGTCCTACGAGCAGTACTTC
>few|TRBD1|TRBV5-6|TRBJ1-2
CASSLPPGQANYGYTF
TGTGCCAGCAGCTTGCCGCCGGGACAGGCAAACTATGGCTACACCTTC
>.|TRBD2|TRBV11-2|TRBJ2-2
CASSSYRTSSASGELFF
TGTGCCAGCAGCTCCTACCGGACTAGCAGTGCTTCCGGGGAGCTGTTTTTT
>.|.|TRBV20-1|TRBJ1-1
CSARSIGEAFF
TGCAGTGCCCGGTCAATCGGGGAAGCTTTCTTT
>.|TRBD2|TRBV6-5|TRBJ2-1
CASRPGLAGGREQFF
TGTGCCAGCAGGCCGGGACTAGCGGGGGGGCGGGAGCAGTTCTTC
>.|.|TRBV6-5|TRBJ1-2
CASNSREMGSGYTF
TGTGCCAGTAACTCTCGGGAGATGGGCAGTGGCTACACCTTC
>.|.|TRBV7-9|TRBJ2-3
CASSPGVSDTQYF
TGTGCCAGCAGCCCAGGCGTCTCGGATACGCAGTATTTT
>.|TRBD2|TRBV4-2|TRBJ2-5
CASSPIGNSGGAETQYF
TGTGCCAGCAGCCCAATTGGAAATAGCGGGGGGGCAGAGACCCAGTACTTC
>.|TRBD1|TRBV28|TRBJ1-2
CASSSQQGMGGYTF
TGTGCCAGCAGTTCACAACAGGGGATGGGTGGCTACACCTTC
>.|TRBD1|TRBV9|TRBJ1-1
CASTPGVGQGAVYTEAFF
TGTGCCAGCACCCCGGGCGTCGGACAGGGGGCAGTGTACACTGAAGCTTTCTTT
>.|.|TRBV7-2|TRBJ1-4
CASSPHSGGAMEKLFF
TGTGCCAGCAGCCCGCACTCGGGGGGGGCAATGGAAAAACTGTTTTTT
>many|.|TRBV4-3|TRBJ1-1
CASSQGRGYEAFF
TGCGCCAGCAGCCAAGGCAGGGGATACGAAGCTTTCTTT
>few|.|TRBV12-5|TRBJ2-2
CASGLVPGSALGELFF
TGTGCTAGTGGTTTGGTCCCAGGATCGGCCCTAGGGGAGCTGTTTTTT
>once|TRBD1|TRBV7-9|TRBJ1-4
CASSSRQGAEEKLFF
TGTGCCAGCAGCTCAAGACAGGGGGCGGAGGAAAAACTGTTTTTT
>.|TRBD1|TRBV18|TRBJ1-6
CASSQNQGADSPLHF
TGTGCCAGCTCCCAAAACCAGGGGGCTGATTCACCCCTCCACTTT
>few|TRBD2|TRBV6-5|TRBJ2-7
CASSSAGTSGYEQYF
TGTGCCAGCAGTTCCGCCGGGACTAGCGGCTACGAGCAGTACTTC
>.|.|TRBV1|TRBJ2-2
CTSSQDLGRGSTGELFF
TGCACCAGCAGCCAAGATCTGGGCAGGGGTAGCACCGGGGAGCTGTTTTTT
>.|TRBD1|TRBV19|TRBJ1-1
CASRRGTAEGTEAFF
TGTGCCAGTAGACGAGGGACAGCGGAAGGCACTGAAGCTTTCTTT
>few|.|TRBV27|TRBJ2-3
CATRRWQGIPDTQYF
TGTGCCACCCGGCGGTGGCAGGGGATCCCAGATACGCAGTATTTT
>.|.|TRBV4-3|TRBJ1-2
CASSQDRVGAGYGYTF
TGCGCCAGCAGCCAAGACCGAGTGGGGGCGGGCTATGGCTACACCTTC
>.|.|TRBV7-8|TRBJ1-2
CASSLVQLIPTF
TGTGCCAGCAGCTTAGTACAGTTAATCCCCACCTTC
>.|.|TRBV7-2|TRBJ1-1
CASSLTRDTEAFF
TGTGCCAGCAGCTTGACTAGGGACACTGAAGCTTTCTTT
>few|TRBD2|TRBV7-2|TRBJ2-3
CASSPRLAGDGGTDTQYF
TGTGCCAGCAGCCCCAGACTAGCGGGAGACGGGGGCACAGATACGCAGTATTTT
>few|.|TRBV21-1|TRBJ2-2
CASSPRGQANTGELFF
TGTGCCAGCAGCCCACGGGGACAAGCGAACACCGGGGAGCTGTTTTTT
>.|TRBD1|TRBV6-2/TRBV6-3|TRBJ1-4
CASSWTRQGGEKLFF
TGTGCCAGCAGTTGGACCAGACAGGGCGGTGAAAAACTGTTTTTT
>many|.|TRBV3-1/TRBV3-2|TRBJ2-2
CASRYYGELFF
TGTGCCAGCAGATACTACGGGGAGCTGTTTTTT
>.|TRBD1|TRBV3-1/TRBV3-2|TRBJ1-4
CASSPRQGIEKLFF
TGTGCCAGCAGCCCCCGACAGGGTATCGAAAAACTGTTTTTT
>.|TRBD1|TRBV4-3|TRBJ2-3
CASSLTGGYTDTQYF
TGCGCCAGCAGCCTCACAGGGGGCTACACAGATACGCAGTATTTT
>.|TRBD1|TRBV2|TRBJ2-1
CASSYRGDEQFF
TGTGCCAGCAGCTACAGGGGTGATGAGCAGTTCTTC
>.|TRBD2|TRBV18|TRBJ2-5
CASSLSERGPYQETQYF
TGTGCCAGCTCACTATCCGAGCGGGGTCCGTACCAAGAGACCCAGTACTTC
>.|.|TRBV12-3/TRBV12-4|TRBJ1-5
CASTPQGDQPQHF
TGTGCCAGCACCCCCCAGGGTGATCAGCCCCAGCATTTT
>.|.|TRBV2|TRBJ2-5
CASSQGGQETQYF
TGTGCCAGCAGCCAGGGGGGACAAGAGACCCAGTACTTC
>.|TRBD1|TRBV7-9|TRBJ1-1
CASSSGQGRTAEAFF
TGTGCCAGCAGCTCGGGACAGGGTAGGACTGCTGAAGCTTTCTTT
>.|TRBD1|TRBV11-3|TRBJ1-1
CASSPRNARDRVGTEAFF
TGTGCCAGCAGCCCCCGGAACGCGAGGGACAGGGTAGGCACTGAAGCTTTCTTT
>.|TRBD1|TRBV30|TRBJ1-6
CAWRRGQINSPLHF
TGTGCCTGGAGAAGGGGACAGATTAATTCACCCCTCCACTTT
>.|TRBD1|TRBV7-3|TRBJ1-6
CASSRQGASSPLHF
TGTGCCAGCAGTCGACAGGGGGCTAGTTCACCCCTCCACTTT
>.|TRBD1|TRBV5-1|TRBJ2-2
CASSSGQVDTGELFF
TGCGCCAGCAGCTCGGGACAGGTCGACACCGGGGAGCTGTTTTTT
>.|.|TRBV2|TRBJ1-6
CASSEQTASSPLHF
TGTGCCAGCAGTGAACAGACAGCCTCTTCACCCCTCCACTTT
>.|.|TRBV10-3|TRBJ2-1
CAISESTGGGNEQFF
TGTGCCATCAGTGAGTCGACGGGGGGCGGGAATGAGCAGTTCTTC